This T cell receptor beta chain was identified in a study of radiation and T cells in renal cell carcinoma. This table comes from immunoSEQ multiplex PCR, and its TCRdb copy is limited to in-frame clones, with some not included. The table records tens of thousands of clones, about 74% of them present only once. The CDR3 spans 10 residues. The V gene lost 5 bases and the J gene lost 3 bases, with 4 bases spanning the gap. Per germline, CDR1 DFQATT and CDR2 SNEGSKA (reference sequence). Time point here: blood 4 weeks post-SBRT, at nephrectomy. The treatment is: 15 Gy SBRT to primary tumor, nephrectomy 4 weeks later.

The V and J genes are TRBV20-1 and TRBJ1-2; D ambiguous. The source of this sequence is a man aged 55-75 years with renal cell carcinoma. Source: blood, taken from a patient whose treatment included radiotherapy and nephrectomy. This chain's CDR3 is CSAPDYGYTF. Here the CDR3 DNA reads TGCAGTGCTCCGGACTATGGCTACACCTTC.